Detailed here is one T cell receptor (beta chain). Its antigen is currently unknown. It is unclear where the CDR3 begins or ends on the DNA, so no DNA is shown, and the CDR3 is as TCRdb lists it. The data belong to a study of glioma-infiltrating T cells. Study outcomes and limitations: Tissue and blood shared very few CDR3 sequences. Tissue-blood divergence was below expectation in non-neoplastic patients, above in gliomas.

Using RNA template, CDR3s of TCR alpha and beta were amplified with iRepertoire arm-PCR. For one-step reverse transcription and amplification, about 85-400 ng of tissue mRNA or PBMC total RNA was used. One entry per CDR3 protein, called by TCRdb with MiXCR from the multiplex PCR reads. Here the sample spans approximately 120,000 distinct CDR3 sequences, less than 30% being singletons. Including both end residues, the CDR3 is 20 amino acids long. CDR1 is SGHTA and CDR2 is FQGNSA in the germline V gene. The sample consisted of glioma tissue, nonneoplastic brain tissue, or PBMCs (not recorded which). This chain uses TRBV7-2 with TRBJ1-5. This TCR was sampled from a human donor with low-grade glioma or glioblastoma, undergoing nonglioma brain surgery, or in good health (not recorded which). CDR3 loop: CASSFYICSARVRDNQPQHF.